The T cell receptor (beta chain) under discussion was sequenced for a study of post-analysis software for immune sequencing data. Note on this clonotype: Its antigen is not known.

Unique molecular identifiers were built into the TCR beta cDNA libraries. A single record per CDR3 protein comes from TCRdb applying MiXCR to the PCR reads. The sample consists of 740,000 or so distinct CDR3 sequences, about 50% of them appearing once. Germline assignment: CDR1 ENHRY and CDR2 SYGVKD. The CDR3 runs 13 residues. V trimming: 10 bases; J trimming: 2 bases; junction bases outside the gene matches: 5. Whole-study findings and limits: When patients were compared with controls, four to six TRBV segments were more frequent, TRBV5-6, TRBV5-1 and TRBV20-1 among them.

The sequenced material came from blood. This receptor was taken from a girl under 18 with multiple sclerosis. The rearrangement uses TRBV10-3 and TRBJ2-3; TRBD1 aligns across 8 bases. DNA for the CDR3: TGTGCCACCGGACAGGGCTACACAGATACGCAGTATTTT. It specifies CATGQGYTDTQYF.